This entry concerns a single T cell receptor beta chain. The antigen remains unidentified. This CDR3 contains 13 residues. Trimming stripped 6 bases from V and 1 base from J, with 10 bases between. Germline CDR1 is MNHEY and CDR2 is SVGAGI. This record comes from a study of PD-1 blockade in classical Hodgkin lymphoma. Time point given: cycle 4 day 1 (C4D1), after six to seven weeks of nivolumab. Patients all relapsed after autologous stem cell transplantation, and there was variation in brentuximab vedotin exposure. Best overall response was complete response, partial response or progressive disease in these relapsed/refractory classical Hodgkin lymphoma patients. Clones were sequenced by immunoSEQ multiplex PCR, and TCRdb holds only the in-frame ones, with some missing. The sample carries tens of thousands of clones, 80% recorded once. Findings of the study overall: TCR diversity rose significantly by C4D1 in CD4+ but not CD8+ cells.

The chain recombines TRBV6-5 with TRBJ2-7; D remains unclear. This receptor was taken from a human donor with classical Hodgkin lymphoma. The sequences come from peripheral blood mononuclear cells (PBMCs), collected before the fourth cycle of nivolumab. For the CDR3, the DNA is TGTGCCAGCAGGTCACCAGGTTCCTACGAGCAGTACTTC. Amino acid sequence: CASRSPGSYEQYF.